The TCR beta chain described here comes from a study of early T cells in non-severe SARS-CoV-2 infection. Study as a whole: The sequenced material was bulk RNA from unsorted whole blood, and its chains were unpaired.

At least ten counts were recorded for this clonotype. Individual cDNA molecules carried attached unique molecular identifiers. One entry per CDR3 protein, called by TCRdb with MiXCR from the 5' RACE reads. The profile shows around 58,000 distinct CDR3 sequences, about 7.7% of them singletons. The CDR3 sequence is 15 residues long. Trimming stripped 2 bases from V and 10 bases from J, with 18 bases between. Germline assignment: CDR1 SNHLY and CDR2 FYNNEI. This TCR derives from an adult who was a healthcare worker with PCR-confirmed SARS-CoV-2 infection or an uninfected control (not recorded which). The sequencing here drew on whole blood, taken at baseline. The chain employs TRBV2 and TRBJ1-5; D is possibly TRBD1 (5 bases). In DNA form, the CDR3 reads TGTGCCAGCAGTGAAATGGTGGGGGACCGTCAACCCCAGCATTTT. Translated, it gives CASSEMVGDRQPQHF.